This T cell receptor beta chain is drawn from a study of blood T cell repertoires in COVID-19. Study at large: The United States, Italy and Spain provided the acute and convalescent COVID-19 samples. Nucleic acid was either cDNA or gDNA, and it came from T cells, B-cell-depleted T cells, or PBMCs.

The germline CDR1 and CDR2 sequences are MNHEY and SVGAGI. The CDR3 is 15 amino acids. The trim removed 5 bases at V and 6 bases at J, leaving 7 bases unmatched. Sequencing was performed with immunoSEQ multiplex PCR; in TCRdb, only in-frame clones are kept and a portion is missing. The repertoire holds 200,000 to 250,000 clones, with 65% to 85% as singletons. Sequences were obtained from PBMCs or T cells enriched from blood (not recorded which). The clonotype was recovered from a woman aged 40 to 49 with acute COVID-19. The chain recombines TRBV6-5 with TRBJ1-2, with 12 bases identical to TRBD1. The DNA of the CDR3 is TGTGCCAGCAGTATCGCCGGGACAGGGGGCCATGGCTACACCTTC. Translating it yields CASSIAGTGGHGYTF.